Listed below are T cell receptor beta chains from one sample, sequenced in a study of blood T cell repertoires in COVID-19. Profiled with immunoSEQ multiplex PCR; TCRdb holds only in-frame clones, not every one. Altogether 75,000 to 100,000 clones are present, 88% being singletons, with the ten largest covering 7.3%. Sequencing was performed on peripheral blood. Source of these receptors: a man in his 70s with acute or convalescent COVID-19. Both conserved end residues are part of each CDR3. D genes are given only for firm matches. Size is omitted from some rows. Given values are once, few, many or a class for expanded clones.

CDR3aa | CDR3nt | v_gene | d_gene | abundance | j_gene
CAISARGQLDQPQHF | TGTGCCATCAGTGCGAGAGGGCAGCTGGATCAGCCCCAGCATTTT | TRBV10-3 | . | . | TRBJ1-5
CASSYYGATYEQYF | TGTGCCAGCAGTTACTATGGGGCCACCTACGAGCAGTACTTC | TRBV6-6 | . | few | TRBJ2-7
CSAPSGIMNTEAFF | TGCAGCGCTCCCTCGGGGATAATGAACACTGAAGCTTTCTTT | TRBV29-1 | . | . | TRBJ1-1
CASSIRTWGRTGELFF | TGTGCCAGTAGTATCCGCACATGGGGGCGTACCGGGGAGCTGTTTTTT | TRBV19 | . | few | TRBJ2-2
CASSKKSGDGEQYF | TGTGCCAGCAGCAAAAAATCGGGAGATGGTGAGCAGTACTTC | TRBV3-1/TRBV3-2 | . | . | TRBJ2-7
CASSATGFTEAFF | TGTGCCAGCAGTGCCACAGGGTTTACTGAAGCTTTCTTT | TRBV6-2/TRBV6-3 | . | . | TRBJ1-1
CASSSSLSSYEQYF | TGTGCCAGCAGCTCCTCCCTGAGCTCCTACGAGCAGTACTTC | TRBV5-6 | . | . | TRBJ2-7
CASSWGTRGLAGAYEQYF | TGTGCCAGTAGTTGGGGGACTCGGGGACTAGCGGGAGCCTACGAGCAGTACTTC | TRBV19 | TRBD2 | . | TRBJ2-7
CASSDGARVTEAFF | TGTGCCAGTAGCGATGGGGCCAGGGTTACTGAAGCTTTCTTT | TRBV19 | . | once | TRBJ1-1
CASRERAGELFF | TGTGCCAGCAGAGAGCGGGCCGGGGAGCTGTTTTTT | TRBV2 | . | . | TRBJ2-2
CASSNRGQEFNQPQHF | TGTGCCAGCAGCAACCGAGGACAGGAATTCAATCAGCCCCAGCATTTT | TRBV21-1 | . | . | TRBJ1-5
CASSLNGVGVSPLHF | TGTGCCAGCAGCTTAAATGGAGTGGGAGTATCACCCCTCCACTTT | TRBV7-9 | . | once | TRBJ1-6
CASRGDSFSPQHF | TGTGCCAGCAGGGGGGACAGCTTTTCGCCCCAGCATTTT | TRBV11-2 | TRBD1 | once | TRBJ1-5
CASRGLAGGPGGYNEQFF | TGTGCCAGCAGGGGACTAGCGGGAGGGCCTGGTGGATACAATGAGCAGTTCTTC | TRBV27 | TRBD2 | . | TRBJ2-1
CAISESMRAKNIQYF | TGTGCCATCAGTGAGTCGATGAGAGCCAAAAACATTCAGTACTTC | TRBV10-3 | . | . | TRBJ2-4
CASSLLSGNYGYTF | TGTGCCAGCAGTTTATTGTCGGGTAACTATGGCTACACCTTC | TRBV28 | . | . | TRBJ1-2
CSASGDRGRETQYF | TGCAGTGCTAGTGGGGACAGGGGGAGGGAGACCCAGTACTTC | TRBV20-1 | TRBD1 | . | TRBJ2-5
CASSPGTVNEKLFF | TGCGCCAGCAGCCCCGGGACAGTGAATGAAAAACTGTTTTTT | TRBV5-1 | TRBD1 | . | TRBJ1-4
CASREALGNEQFF | TGTGCCAGCAGGGAGGCACTAGGGAATGAGCAGTTCTTC | TRBV11-2 | . | . | TRBJ2-1
CASSPGGYEQYF | TGTGCCAGCTCACCAGGAGGGTACGAGCAGTACTTC | TRBV18 | . | . | TRBJ2-7
CASSPGLVGTDTQYF | TGTGCCAGCAGCCCGGGACTAGTTGGCACAGATACGCAGTATTTT | TRBV3-1/TRBV3-2 | TRBD2 | . | TRBJ2-3
CASSNYRTGNGYTF | TGTGCCAGCAGTAACTATCGGACAGGGAATGGCTACACCTTC | TRBV6-6 | TRBD1 | few | TRBJ1-2
CASSYRYGSEAFF | TGTGCCAGCAGCTACCGCTATGGGAGTGAAGCTTTCTTT | TRBV11-2 | . | few | TRBJ1-1
CASSPFSQPQHF | TGTGCCAGCAGCCCCTTTAGTCAGCCCCAGCATTTT | TRBV28 | . | once | TRBJ1-5
CASPDKDGYGYTF | TGTGCCAGCCCAGACAAAGACGGTTATGGCTACACCTTC | TRBV28 | . | . | TRBJ1-2
CASTTPGQLYGYTF | TGTGCCAGCACCACCCCGGGACAGCTCTATGGCTACACCTTC | TRBV28 | TRBD1 | . | TRBJ1-2
CASSVGRGQETQYF | TGTGCCAGCAGCGTAGGCAGGGGGCAAGAGACCCAGTACTTC | TRBV9 | TRBD1 | . | TRBJ2-5
CASSPFLGLAKTYEQYF | TGTGCCAGCAGCCCGTTCCTAGGGCTAGCGAAAACCTACGAGCAGTACTTC | TRBV11-2 | . | . | TRBJ2-7
CAWSLQGDTQYF | TGTGCCTGGAGTCTGCAGGGGGATACGCAGTATTTT | TRBV30 | . | . | TRBJ2-3
CASNEQVINQPQHF | TGTGCCAGTAACGAACAGGTGATCAATCAGCCCCAGCATTTT | TRBV19 | . | . | TRBJ1-5
CASRTGASGVYEQYF | TGTGCCAGCAGAACTGGGGCTAGCGGGGTGTACGAGCAGTACTTC | TRBV7-2 | TRBD2 | . | TRBJ2-7
CASSLIQGAPGEKLFF | TGTGCCAGCAGCCTAATCCAGGGGGCGCCGGGGGAAAAACTGTTTTTT | TRBV5-6 | TRBD1 | . | TRBJ1-4
CATSDLDRRNTGELFF | TGTGCCACCAGTGATCTAGACAGGAGAAACACCGGGGAGCTGTTTTTT | TRBV24-1 | . | . | TRBJ2-2
CASSSSFRQGGGYTF | TGTGCCAGCAGTTCCAGCTTCAGACAGGGCGGTGGCTACACCTTC | TRBV6-5 | TRBD1 | . | TRBJ1-2
CASSFGAGTDTQYF | TGTGCCAGCAGCTTCGGAGCGGGAACAGATACGCAGTATTTT | TRBV7-9 | TRBD2 | . | TRBJ2-3
CASSRDRAQTDTQYF | TGTGCCAGCAGCCGTGACAGGGCGCAGACAGATACGCAGTATTTT | TRBV5-4 | TRBD1 | . | TRBJ2-3